Listed here are 5 T cell receptor beta chains from one sample, sequenced in a study of cytomegalovirus exposure and HLA in healthy donors. Both 60 Vbeta primers and 13 Jbeta primers went into the PCR. Sequencing was performed with immunoSEQ multiplex PCR; in TCRdb, only in-frame clones are kept and a portion is missing. The sample carries about 180,000 clones, just over 75% recorded once. Sequenced: PBMCs. The source is a woman in her sixties in good health and CMV-seropositive.

The chain employs TRBV5-8 and TRBJ2-5; no definite D call. The DNA end lines up better with TRBJ2-7; the J call may be wrong. Germline loops: CDR1 SGHTS, CDR2 YDEGEE. This CDR3 spans 11 amino acids. The CDR3 region has the DNA TGTGCCAGCAGCTTCAGGTACGAGCAGTACTTC. This encodes CASSFRYEQYF.

The V and J genes are TRBV7-9 and TRBJ2-1; D is perhaps TRBD1 (5 bases). Trimming took 5 bases from V and 3 from J, leaving 17 bases between them. Germline CDR1 is SEHNR and CDR2 is FQNEAQ (reference sequence). The CDR3 runs to 16 residues. The CDR3 region has the DNA TGTGCCAGCAGCCCGAACCCCTCAGGGCGCTACAATGAGCAGTTCTTC. It is translated as CASSPNPSGRYNEQFF.

The rearrangement links TRBV7-2 to TRBJ1-1; D gene unclear. Trimming removed 2 bases at V and 2 bases at J, with 6 bases between. Germline lookup yields CDR1 SGHTA and CDR2 FQGNSA. This CDR3 region has 13 residues. This chain's CDR3 is CASSLIVNTEAFF. The CDR3 bases are TGTGCCAGCAGCTTAATCGTCAACACTGAAGCTTTCTTT.

Worth noting for this clone: Other DNA sequences of this sample code for an identical CDR3. The chain recombines TRBV18 with TRBJ2-7; maybe TRBD1 (6 bases). The CDR3 covers 14 residues. The V end lost 2 bases, the J end lost 1 base, and 9 bases lay between the germline ends. From germline, CDR1 is KGHSH and CDR2 LQKENI. CDR3 loop: CASSPDRSSYEQYF. The DNA for the CDR3 is TGTGCCAGCTCACCAGACAGGAGTTCCTACGAGCAGTACTTC.

CDR3 sequence reads: CASGTSYNEQFF. The CDR3 DNA reads as TGTGCCAGCGGGACTTCCTACAATGAGCAGTTCTTC. This chain connects TRBV7-2 to TRBJ2-1; D perhaps matches TRBD2 (6 bases). Germline values: CDR1 SGHTA, CDR2 FQGNSA. This CDR3 is 12 amino acids long. With 8 bases removed from V and 1 base from J, the gap between germline ends came to 6 bases.